This T cell receptor beta chain was retrieved from a study of shared clonotypes between healthy human individuals (dated by TCRdb to 2018 to 2021). In the study overall: The cohort included a few men and a couple of women between 18 and 49 years of age. For each donor, three plates each were used for CD4 naive and CD4 memory, two plates were used for CD8 naive, and one plate was used for CD8 memory. Between about 0.8 and 9 billion PBMCs per donor were obtained by leukapheresis. Libraries were prepared and TCR repertoires were sequenced by different laboratories using diverse techniques, in order to increase sequencing depth and limit assay-specific biases. The study deeply sequenced blood TCR repertoires of 5 or 6 healthy adults to estimate repertoire size and the extent of clonotype sharing between individuals. Study-wide conclusions, independent of this receptor: Clonotypes shared by all four sorted-subset donors showed higher generation probabilities than non-shared clonotypes. Sharing across four donors was observed for approximately 4.6% of naive CD4, 3.5% of naive CD8, roughly 2.4% of memory CD4, and roughly 0.43% of memory CD8 clonotypes. Sampling was restricted to blood, and TCR repertoires in tissue are likely to differ from TCR repertoires in blood. Pairwise subsampling indicated that sequencing depth was expected to affect the degree of clonotype sharing among donors. Naive subsets generally had larger estimated clonotype richness than memory subsets did. Incomplete sequencing was indicated by rarefaction of sorted-subset datasets, despite the large sequencing depth. The small number of donors limited the genetic and exposure-history diversity represented.

Using the deep immunoSEQ assay, multiplex PCR amplified TCR CDR3 regions from genomic DNA. Extracted genomic DNA from each cell subset was spread evenly across all wells of several immunoSEQ 96-well plates, with each plate serving as a replicate. Each replicate PCR for sorted subsets received roughly 200 ng genomic DNA, equal to roughly 29,000 T cell genomes. Purified libraries were quantified with a Qubit 3.0 fluorometer, sized on a Bioanalyzer 2100, and re-quantified with the KAPA Library Quantification kit. Each immunoSEQ 96-well plate was sequenced on its own single-read 150-cycle Illumina NextSeq 550 flow cell. Per the source publication's procedure: Because the immunoSEQ output included only junctional sequences and no quality scores, the filtering could not be the same as the filtering used for full-length reads. To assign V/J genes and CDR3, sequences were annotated using PyIR, a Python wrapper for IgBLAST v1.9, with IMGT germline references. Reads with weak V/J assignments (E-value above 1e-6), missing CDR3, stop codons, out-of-frame junctions, or ambiguous translated residues were removed. V3J clonotypes were defined as sequences sharing the same inferred V gene, J gene, and CDR3 amino acid sequence. Percentage overlap between repertoires was computed as shared unique clonotypes divided by the size of the smaller repertoire. Richness of each repertoire was evaluated using RTK rarefaction, the Chao1 estimator, and Recon v2.1 estimates of unobserved clonotypes. OLGA was used to compute generation probabilities for all TCRbeta clonotypes that the gDNA method yielded from a handful of donors. Entries here come from immuneACCESS through TCRdb and include only in-frame sequences with V and J called. Some clones fail to appear in such tables; in the studies checked, an unresolved V gene covers under half of the shortfall, and the cause of the remainder is unknown. V, J and clone size were drawn from that table, and D and trimming were deduced from the DNA. The sample records 1,500,000 or so clones, approximately 96% of which are singletons. 0.95% to 1.5% of the sample is in the top ten clones.

The donors were healthy, HIV-negative adults who had no recently reported acute infections or vaccinations. Every donor was a Caucasian adult residing in Nashville, Tennessee, USA. Magnetic negative selection was used to enrich CD4+ T cells, after which naive cells were positively selected on CD45RA and the negative fraction became the memory subset. Blood was obtained by leukapheresis, after which PBMCs were separated by Ficoll-Histopaque density gradient centrifugation and cryopreserved in liquid nitrogen vapor phase. Purity and quantity of every magnetically sorted T cell population were checked by analytical flow cytometry. From each sorted fraction, genomic DNA was isolated and quantified by UV absorbance on a Nanodrop 2000c. Comment on this clone: No cognate antigen has been identified for it. One base away there is no much larger clone; base qualities are not given. Other DNA sequences in the same sample also yield this CDR3.

The CDR3 measures 13 amino acids from cysteine to phenylalanine. Just the 39-base CDR3 DNA is kept, in frame starting at base 1. V sheds 4 bases and J sheds 1 base, leaving 4 bases between their ends. CDR1 MDHEN and CDR2 SYDVKM were looked up in the germline V gene. The source is a man aged 25 to 40 in good health. Input material: naive CD4+ T cells sorted from blood. The cell subset or site label corresponds to: CD45RA+ positively selected. Recombination joined TRBV28 with TRBJ2-2; no D segment can be confidently identified. The encoded CDR3 is CASSSRNTGELFF. The nucleotide sequence is TGTGCCAGCAGTTCCAGGAACACCGGGGAGCTGTTTTTT.